This passage covers 12 T cell receptor beta chains from one sample sequenced in a study of blood T cell repertoires in COVID-19. Profiled with immunoSEQ multiplex PCR; TCRdb holds only in-frame clones, not every one. The table includes 65,000 to 90,000 clones, 89% detected once. The sample taken for sequencing was peripheral blood. These receptors were collected from a man older than 75 with acute or convalescent COVID-19.

The chain recombines TRBV7-3 with TRBJ2-3; TRBD2 might be the D (5 bases). Germline CDR1 is SGHTA and CDR2 is FQGTGA. V was clipped by 3 bases and J by 0 bases, with 16 bases between them. The CDR3 is 17 amino acids. CDR3 nucleotide sequence: TGTGCCAGCAGCTTGTCCGGACGACTATCTAGCACAGATACGCAGTATTTT. This codes for CASSLSGRLSSTDTQYF.

The J gene is TRBJ1-2, the V gene TRBV29-1; D remains ambiguous. The V and J ends lost 4 bases and 6 bases respectively, with 6 bases between them. Germline-derived CDR1 and CDR2 are SQVTM and ANQGSEA. The CDR3 consists of 10 residues. The CDR3 is CSVVKNGYTF. The CDR3 DNA reads TGCAGCGTTGTAAAAAATGGCTACACCTTC.

There are a few counts of this clone. The V and J genes are TRBV6-5 and TRBJ2-5; maybe TRBD1 (6 bases). Germline CDR1 is MNHEY and CDR2 is SVGAGI. Deletions cut 6 bases from V and 7 bases from J, with 21 bases between. CDR3 length: 15 amino acids. As DNA, the CDR3 is TGTGCCAGCAGCTTGGGGCTAGGGGGTTCCGGGACCCAGTACTTC. Translating it yields CASSLGLGGSGTQYF.

The V call is TRBV6-6, the J call TRBJ1-2; a possible D gene is TRBD1 (5 bases). The ends were cut back, 7 bases at V and 0 bases at J, with 12 bases in the middle. CDR3 size: 14 residues. Germline V gene data show CDR1 as MNHNY and CDR2 as SVGAGI (reference sequence). As DNA, the CDR3 is TGTGCCAGCACCGACGGACACCCTAACTATGGCTACACCTTC. It encodes CASTDGHPNYGYTF.

This chain links TRBV3-1 (or the pseudogene TRBV3-2) with TRBJ1-1; 9 nucleotides align to TRBD1. There are 15 residues in the CDR3. V trimming: 4 bases; J trimming: 0 bases; junction bases outside the gene matches: 3. Germline V gene sequence: CDR1 LGHDT, CDR2 YNNKEL (reference sequence). This CDR3 is CASSPTGGMNTEAFF. The DNA of the CDR3 is TGTGCCAGCAGCCCGACAGGGGGTATGAACACTGAAGCTTTCTTT.

V gene TRBV5-1 combines with J gene TRBJ1-1; the match to TRBD1 covers 9 bases. Looked up from germline, CDR1 is SGHRS and CDR2 is YFSETQ. CDR3 size: 15 residues. Trimming cost V 4 bases and J 5 bases; bases outside gene matches: 9. Here the CDR3 DNA reads TGCGCCAGCAGCCGAAGGACAGGGGACGTGACTGAAGCTTTCTTT. It translates to CASSRRTGDVTEAFF.

The genes are TRBV23-1 and TRBJ1-6, with D possibly being TRBD1 (5 bases). TRBV23-1 is noted as an ORF with a role that remains uncertain. V was cut by 0 bases and J by 12 bases, with 15 bases left in between. The length of the CDR3 is 15 residues. The CDR3 here is CASSQSGGKEGPLHF. The CDR3 DNA reads TGCGCCAGCAGTCAATCGGGGGGGAAGGAGGGACCCCTCCACTTT.

The genes are TRBV6-6 and TRBJ1-1, with D tentatively TRBD1 (6 bases). Looked up from germline, CDR1 is MNHNY and CDR2 is SVGAGI (reference sequence). Trimming cost V 5 bases and J 8 bases, with 9 bases left between them. The CDR3 covers 11 residues. The CDR3 sequence is CASSQGMEAFF. DNA of the CDR3: TGTGCCAGCAGTCAGGGGATGGAAGCTTTCTTT.

The V call is TRBV5-1, the J call TRBJ2-6; tentative D call: TRBD1 (5 bases). CDR3 length: 16 amino acids. V lost 3 bases and J 0 bases, leaving 10 bases between the germline ends. Per the germline V gene, CDR1 is SGHRS and CDR2 is YFSETQ. CDR3 bases: TGCGCCAGCAGCTCTTTGGGGCCCTCTGGGGCCAACGTCCTGACTTTC. The encoded protein is CASSSLGPSGANVLTF.

V gene TRBV3-1 (or the pseudogene TRBV3-2) combines with J gene TRBJ2-2; maybe TRBD1 (5 bases). Germline V CDR1 and CDR2: LGHDT, YNNKEL (reference sequence). The CDR3 has 14 amino acids. The ends were cut back, 3 bases at V and 8 bases at J, with 13 bases in the middle. The CDR3 DNA sequence: TGTGCCAGCAGCCAGGGGCGGACCTGGGGGGAGCTGTTTTTT. This translates into CASSQGRTWGELFF.

The chain recombines TRBV5-8 with TRBJ2-1; TRBD2 matches at 14 bases. CDR1 and CDR2 from the germline V gene are SGHTS and YDEGEE. This CDR3 has 16 amino acids. Germline trimming cut 3 bases from V and 7 bases from J; bases unmatched to any gene: 6. The CDR3 DNA reads TGTGCCAGCAGCTGGGCCCGACTAGCGGGAGGGAATGAGCAGTTCTTC. This sequence encodes CASSWARLAGGNEQFF.

This rearrangement joins TRBV7-9 to TRBJ2-7; D may be TRBD2 (6 bases). The germline V and J ends were trimmed by 3 bases and 1 base, with 13 bases remaining between them. The CDR3 runs to 15 residues. Germline CDR1 and CDR2: SEHNR and FQNEAQ (reference sequence). CDR3 DNA sequence: TGTGCCAGCAGCTTGGAGGGTAACCCTTCCTACGAGCAGTACTTC. Its translation is CASSLEGNPSYEQYF.